Below are 8 T cell receptor beta chains sequenced from a single sample in a study of memory CD4+ T cells and cytomegalovirus serostatus. Method: immunoSEQ multiplex PCR; TCRdb's copy keeps in-frame clones and lacks some. The table lists about 56,000 clones, roughly 77% of them singletons. Single viable CD3+CD4+CD8-CD45RO+ cells were sorted as the memory CD4+ T cells. Input material: memory CD4+ T cells from blood. These receptors were taken from an adult in good health and CMV-seropositive.

The V and J genes are TRBV5-6 and TRBJ2-1; 8 bases map to TRBD2. V dropped 2 bases and J dropped 0; count of bases not matched to a gene: 7. The germline CDR1 and CDR2 sequences are SGHDT and YYEEEE. The CDR3 is 17 residues long. CDR3 sequence: CASSFTGGPSSYNEQFF. The CDR3 bases are TGTGCCAGCAGCTTTACGGGAGGGCCGAGCTCCTACAATGAGCAGTTCTTC.

The J gene is TRBJ1-4, the V gene TRBV29-1; no definite D call. This CDR3 is built from 13 residues. Germline CDR1 is SQVTM and CDR2 is ANQGSEA. V shed 7 bases and J shed 0 bases, with 9 bases lying between them. This chain's CDR3 is CSAGRSTNEKLFF. The CDR3 DNA follows: TGCAGCGCTGGGAGGTCAACTAATGAAAAACTGTTTTTT. The variable domain in full, completed from reference TRBV29-1 and TRBJ1-4, reads SAVISQKPSRDICQRGTSLTIQCQVDSQVTMMFWYRQQPGQSLTLIATANQGSEATYESGFVIDKFPISRPNLTFSTLTVSNMSPEDSSIYLCSAGRSTNEKLFFGSGTQLSVL.

This chain connects TRBV12-2 to TRBJ2-1; TRBD2, as called in the table, went unchecked against the DNA. TRBV12-2 is a pseudogene locus. The CDR3 is made up of 22 amino acids. This CDR3 is CASRLDREQTSGRVGTKGEQFF. CDR3 bases: TGTGCAAGTCGCTTAGACAGAGAACAGACTAGCGGGAGAGTGGGTACTAAAGGCGAGCAGTTCTTC.

This clone was observed once. This chain connects TRBV6-5 to TRBJ1-3; 7 nucleotides line up with TRBD1. Germline values: CDR1 MNHEY, CDR2 SVGAGI. The ends lost 10 bases at V and 3 bases at J; junction bases unmatched: 6. The CDR3 consists of 13 residues. The CDR3 nucleotides read TGTGCCACCCTCCCAGGGGGTGGAAACACCATATATTTT. Its translation is CATLPGGGNTIYF.

This chain links TRBV10-3 with TRBJ2-2; 12 bases are shared with TRBD2. With V trimmed by 4 bases and J by 2 bases, 8 bases remained unmatched. In germline, CDR1 is ENHRY, CDR2 SYGVKD. CDR3 length: 18 amino acids. The CDR3 sequence: CAISASGRAGLNTGELFF. The CDR3 region has the DNA TGTGCCATCAGTGCTAGCGGGAGGGCCGGTCTTAACACCGGGGAGCTGTTTTTT.

V usage is TRBV27 and J usage is TRBJ2-1, with 15 bases identical to TRBD2. Germline V CDR1 and CDR2: MNHEY, SMNVEV (reference sequence). The V segment lost 7 bases and the J segment 0 bases; nucleotides outside the gene matches: 10. CDR3 size: 19 residues. The CDR3 region is CASTQAAGLAGGSYNEQFF. For the CDR3, the DNA is TGTGCCAGCACCCAAGCCGCGGGACTAGCGGGGGGCTCCTACAATGAGCAGTTCTTC.

The chain recombines TRBV5-6 with TRBJ2-7; 14 nucleotides line up with TRBD2. Unmatched junction bases numbered 12, after V lost 0 bases and J lost 4 bases. This CDR3 region has 19 residues. Per germline, CDR1 SGHDT and CDR2 YYEEEE. The DNA of the CDR3 is TGTGCCAGCAGCTTGGCCGGGACTAGCGGGAGTCCCCGGCAATACGAGCAGTACTTC. Translating gives CASSLAGTSGSPRQYEQYF.

The chain joins TRBV6-5 to TRBJ1-1; 8 positions match TRBD1. V lost 8 bases and J lost 0; bases outside the gene matches: 5. The CDR3 is 14 residues long. The germline V gene has CDR1 MNHEY and CDR2 SVGAGI. The CDR3 DNA is TGTGCCAGCCGGGACAGGTTTATGAACACTGAAGCTTTCTTT. Translating gives CASRDRFMNTEAFF.